This T cell receptor beta chain was found in a study of shared clonotypes between healthy human individuals. The data were produced by immunoSEQ multiplex PCR, yet TCRdb's version contains in-frame clones alone and is incomplete. The table has around 2.1 million clones, around 95% seen once. The V gene end was trimmed by 1 base and the J gene end by 4 bases; junction bases not matched to a gene: 2. This CDR3 region has 14 residues. Per the germline V gene, CDR1 is PRHDT and CDR2 is FYEKMQ (reference sequence). A remark on this clone: Antigen: not known.

Study-level points and caveats: Shared clonotypes: about 5.3% naive CD4, under 4% naive CD8, about 2.5% memory CD4, 0.35% to 0.5% memory CD8.

V gene TRBV13 combines with J gene TRBJ1-1, with 8 bases fitting TRBD1. The specimen sequenced was naive CD4+ T cells sorted from blood. Subset specified: CD45RA+ positively selected. The receptor was isolated from a man aged 18 to 30 in good health. CDR3 DNA sequence: TGTGCCAGCAGCTTAGTAACAGGGGGCACTGAAGCTTTCTTT. This translates into CASSLVTGGTEAFF.